A selection of T cell receptor beta chains follows, all from one sample in a study of vaccination effects on CD4 cells after COVID-19. Profiling relied on immunoSEQ multiplex PCR, and the TCRdb table lists in-frame clones only, not all of them. The sample has about 73,000 clones; around 69% are singletons. Their specific antigens are unknown. The sequenced sample was CD4+ T cells from PBMCs cultured without peptide, obtained after COVID-19 vaccination. The origin of the receptors is a human donor who received a COVID-19 vaccine. CDR3s include the opening cysteine and the closing phenylalanine or tryptophan. Expanded clones get a size class; other rows say once, few or many, or leave the size out.

abundance: NA; v_gene: TRBV5-1; j_gene: TRBJ1-4; CDR3aa: CASSRTGGVSEKLFF
abundance: NA; v_gene: TRBV5-6; j_gene: TRBJ2-1; CDR3aa: CASSLLHEQFF
abundance: NA; v_gene: TRBV28; j_gene: TRBJ1-2; CDR3aa: CASSLGPNYGYTF
abundance: NA; v_gene: TRBV9; j_gene: TRBJ1-1; CDR3aa: CASSASRGRGRLTEAFF
abundance: NA; v_gene: TRBV7-2; j_gene: TRBJ1-3; CDR3aa: CASSLTLYSGNTIYF
abundance: NA; v_gene: TRBV5-5; j_gene: TRBJ2-5; CDR3aa: CASATASQETQYF
abundance: NA; v_gene: TRBV5-1; j_gene: TRBJ2-2; CDR3aa: CASSLAGQGAGELFF
abundance: NA; v_gene: TRBV30; j_gene: TRBJ1-5; CDR3aa: CAWSVTAGNQPQHF
abundance: NA; v_gene: TRBV18; j_gene: TRBJ2-5; CDR3aa: CASSRDRGSAETQYF
abundance: NA; v_gene: TRBV5-4; j_gene: TRBJ2-5; CDR3aa: CASSLNGVETQYF
abundance: NA; v_gene: TRBV5-1; j_gene: TRBJ2-3; CDR3aa: CASSPTLSTDTQYF
abundance: NA; v_gene: TRBV6-1; j_gene: TRBJ1-2; CDR3aa: CASSEAGTNYGYTF
abundance: NA; v_gene: TRBV4-1; j_gene: TRBJ2-5; CDR3aa: CASSQGEGNRETQYF
abundance: NA; v_gene: TRBV18; j_gene: TRBJ2-3; CDR3aa: CASSPILKKLAGSDTQYF
abundance: few; v_gene: TRBV7-2; j_gene: TRBJ1-5; CDR3aa: CASSLGENQPQHF
abundance: NA; v_gene: TRBV10-1; j_gene: TRBJ2-3; CDR3aa: CASSDAAGGTDTQYF
abundance: NA; v_gene: TRBV10-1; j_gene: TRBJ1-1; CDR3aa: CASSDPRQGVGTEAFF
abundance: NA; v_gene: TRBV3-1/TRBV3-2; j_gene: TRBJ1-6; CDR3aa: CASSNRDRDNSPLHF
abundance: few; v_gene: TRBV28; j_gene: TRBJ1-2; CDR3aa: CASSFIGGETNYGYTF
abundance: once; v_gene: TRBV7-2; j_gene: TRBJ1-3; CDR3aa: CASSLGWASGNTIYF
abundance: NA; v_gene: TRBV3-1/TRBV3-2; j_gene: TRBJ1-1; CDR3aa: CASSLSWTALNTEAFF
abundance: NA; v_gene: TRBV9; j_gene: TRBJ2-2; CDR3aa: CASSVSVNTGELFF
abundance: NA; v_gene: TRBV29-1; j_gene: TRBJ2-3; CDR3aa: CSAAYTDTQYF
abundance: NA; v_gene: TRBV4-1; j_gene: TRBJ2-2; CDR3aa: CASSQVQFAGELFF
abundance: NA; v_gene: TRBV7-9; j_gene: TRBJ1-2; CDR3aa: CASNQGSNYGYTF
abundance: NA; v_gene: TRBV6-2/TRBV6-3; j_gene: TRBJ1-1; CDR3aa: CASSYSRGRVTEAFF
abundance: NA; v_gene: TRBV14; j_gene: TRBJ2-1; CDR3aa: CASSQTRGASEQFF
abundance: few; v_gene: TRBV6-6; j_gene: TRBJ1-2; CDR3aa: CASSSENYGYTF
abundance: few; v_gene: TRBV7-8; j_gene: TRBJ1-2; CDR3aa: CASSLEFDYGYTF
abundance: NA; v_gene: TRBV6-4; j_gene: TRBJ2-1; CDR3aa: CASRAGTGVYSEQFF
abundance: once; v_gene: TRBV9; j_gene: TRBJ1-1; CDR3aa: CASSAVTVNTEAFF
abundance: NA; v_gene: TRBV29-1; j_gene: TRBJ1-1; CDR3aa: CSVVGQGLMNTEAFF
abundance: NA; v_gene: TRBV5-1; j_gene: TRBJ1-1; CDR3aa: CASSSHQRAGNTEAFF
abundance: NA; v_gene: TRBV24-1; j_gene: TRBJ1-1; CDR3aa: CATSDLQSDRNTEAFF